This TCR beta chain was sequenced for a study of blood T cell repertoires in COVID-19. On the study more broadly: The study drew acute and convalescent COVID-19 samples from the United States, Italy and Spain. PBMCs, B-cell-depleted T cells, or T cells provided the cDNA or gDNA that made up the material.

In the source study's methods: Amplification of reference gene primers provided the estimated nucleated cell counts. Generated by immunoSEQ multiplex PCR, the TCRdb table keeps only in-frame clones and is missing some. Clonal size and the V and J genes are those of that table, whereas D and trimming came from the DNA. The repertoire includes about 15,000 clones, approximately 78% of them detected once, and approximately 22% sits in the top ten. The germline V gene has CDR1 MNHEY and CDR2 SVGEGT. The germline V and J ends were trimmed by 4 bases and 0 bases, with 13 bases remaining between them. The CDR3 totals 16 residues. This clone was observed once.

The chain joins TRBV6-2 or TRBV6-3 to TRBJ1-3; D is possibly TRBD1 (6 bases). The sequenced sample consisted of peripheral blood. This TCR derives from a man of 80 years or more with active or convalescent COVID-19. CDR3 protein: CASSFGQLSSGNTIYF. Written as DNA, the CDR3 is TGTGCCAGCAGTTTCGGACAGCTTTCCTCTGGAAACACCATATATTTT.